The rows below give T cell receptor beta chains drawn from one sample of a study of beta chain features in type 1 diabetes. Clones were sequenced by immunoSEQ multiplex PCR, and TCRdb holds only the in-frame ones, with some missing. The sample has around 710,000 clones; roughly 12% are singletons. The sample comprised naive CD4+ T cells from blood. Source of these receptors: a young man with type 1 diabetes. Both conserved end residues are part of each CDR3. The D gene is left open where the match is weak. Expanded clones get a size class; other rows say once, few or many, or leave the size out.

few	.	TRBJ1-5	TRBV27	CASSLLQGGSQPQHF	TGTGCCAGCAGTTTATTGCAGGGTGGAAGTCAGCCCCAGCATTTT
.	TRBD1	TRBJ2-3	TRBV5-1	CASGPGQASSTDTQYF	TGCGCCAGCGGACCGGGACAGGCTTCTAGCACAGATACGCAGTATTTT
.	.	TRBJ1-4	TRBV14	CASSQEVATNEKLFF	TGTGCCAGCAGCCAAGAGGTCGCAACTAATGAAAAACTGTTTTTT
.	.	TRBJ2-5	TRBV30	CASETGHQETQYF	TGTGCCTCAGAGACAGGCCACCAAGAGACCCAGTACTTC
few	TRBD1	TRBJ1-5	TRBV4-2	CASSQDLDRVWSQPQHF	TGTGCCAGCAGCCAAGACCTTGACAGGGTGTGGAGTCAGCCCCAGCATTTT
.	TRBD1	TRBJ2-2	TRBV7-9	CASSTRTGTTGELFF	TGTGCCAGCAGCACCCGGACAGGGACCACCGGGGAGCTGTTTTTT
few	.	TRBJ1-2	TRBV2	CASRLLLDIIYGYTF	TGTGCCAGCAGGCTCCTCCTAGACATTATCTATGGCTACACCTTC
.	TRBD1	TRBJ2-5	TRBV2	CASNWARDRGLETQYF	TGTGCCAGCAACTGGGCCCGGGACAGGGGGCTGGAGACCCAGTACTTC
few	.	TRBJ2-5	TRBV18	CASSNPNGETQYF	TGTGCCAGCTCCAATCCCAATGGAGAGACCCAGTACTTC
.	.	TRBJ2-3	TRBV25-1	CASSDGGGTDTQYF	TGTGCCAGCAGTGATGGGGGCGGCACAGATACGCAGTATTTT
.	TRBD1	TRBJ2-2	TRBV5-4	CASSPGQGSRELFF	TGTGCCAGCAGCCCGGGACAGGGATCCCGGGAGCTGTTTTTT
few	TRBD1	TRBJ1-4	TRBV19	CASSNRDREKLFF	TGTGCCAGTAGTAACCGGGACAGGGAAAAACTGTTTTTT
.	TRBD1	TRBJ1-2	TRBV7-9	CASIYQDRGNYGYTF	TGTGCCAGCATCTATCAAGACAGGGGAAACTATGGCTACACCTTC
.	.	TRBJ2-7	TRBV9	CASSVGGGFRDEQYF	TGTGCCAGCAGCGTAGGCGGTGGTTTTAGGGACGAGCAGTACTTC
.	.	TRBJ2-3	TRBV29-1	CSVEVQGGTDTQYF	TGCAGCGTTGAAGTTCAGGGGGGAACAGATACGCAGTATTTT
.	.	TRBJ2-7	TRBV28	CASSGDSRSGYEQYF	TGTGCCAGCAGCGGGGACTCCCGCTCGGGCTACGAGCAGTACTTC